This entry lists 9 T cell receptor beta chains sequenced from one sample in a study of blood T cell repertoires in COVID-19. Assay: immunoSEQ multiplex PCR; the TCRdb copy retains only in-frame clones and omits some. The sample lists about 180,000 clones; roughly three quarters were seen once. The sample consisted of peripheral blood. The source of these receptors is a woman aged 80 or older with COVID-19, enrolled during active disease.

This sequence joins TRBV5-1 and TRBJ2-1; TRBD2 agrees at 13 bases. Losses at the gene ends were 4 bases for V and 4 bases for J; bases not matched to a gene: 8. Germline V CDR1 and CDR2: SGHRS, YFSETQ. This CDR3 is 17 amino acids long. CDR3 nucleotide sequence: TGCGCCAGCAGCCTCAGGACTAGCGGGAGTGGATACAATGAGCAGTTCTTC. As protein: CASSLRTSGSGYNEQFF.

The V and J genes are TRBV7-2 and TRBJ1-6; 9 nucleotides agree with TRBD1. Trimming took 4 bases from V and 7 from J; bases not matched to a gene: 5. Germline V gene data show CDR1 as SGHTA and CDR2 as FQGNSA. The CDR3 length is 15 residues. The DNA of the CDR3 is TGTGCCAGCAGCTACCGGACAGGGGACAATTCACCCCTCCACTTT. Its translation: CASSYRTGDNSPLHF.

The chain carries TRBV7-9 and TRBJ2-1; 11 bases align to TRBD2. Germline V gene data show CDR1 as SEHNR and CDR2 as FQNEAQ (reference sequence). The CDR3 is 16 residues long. Germline trimming cut 5 bases from V and 3 bases from J; bases unmatched to any gene: 6. The CDR3 sequence is CASSPGTSGIYNEQFF. CDR3 DNA: TGTGCCAGCAGCCCCGGGACTAGCGGCATCTACAATGAGCAGTTCTTC.

This chain uses TRBV10-3 with TRBJ2-5, with D perhaps matching TRBD1 (6 bases). From germline, CDR1 is ENHRY and CDR2 SYGVKD. The CDR3 spans 14 residues. V was clipped by 0 bases and J by 5 bases, with 10 bases between them. CDR3 bases: TGTGCCATCAGTGAGTCGAAAGGGGGTGAGACCCAGTACTTC. Protein: CAISESKGGETQYF.

This chain joins TRBV7-3 and TRBJ2-3; 8 bases match TRBD1. The CDR3 extends over 14 amino acids. Unmatched junction bases numbered 3, after V lost 2 bases and J lost 5 bases. Germline loops: CDR1 SGHTA, CDR2 FQGTGA. CDR3 sequence reads: CASSLGTGVDTQYF. As DNA, the CDR3 is TGTGCCAGCAGCTTAGGGACAGGTGTAGATACGCAGTATTTT.

The chain uses TRBV5-6 and TRBJ2-5; a possible D gene is TRBD2 (5 bases). The CDR3 runs to 15 residues. The V gene's germline CDR1 is SGHDT and CDR2 YYEEEE. Trimming cost V 5 bases and J 1 base, with 15 bases left between them. CDR3 DNA: TGTGCCAGCAGTATCTTGAGGGTCATCCAAGAGACCCAGTACTTC. It encodes CASSILRVIQETQYF.

For the CDR3, the DNA is TGTGCCAGCAGTGAGGGGACATCTCTCTATGGCTACACCTTC. Protein product: CASSEGTSLYGYTF. This chain links TRBV2 with TRBJ1-2; D may be TRBD1 (6 bases). V lost 3 bases, J lost 4 bases, and 12 bases lay in between. CDR3 length: 14 amino acids. Germline V gene sequence: CDR1 SNHLY, CDR2 FYNNEI.

This chain links TRBV27 with TRBJ1-5; 9 nucleotides align to TRBD1. The CDR3 is made up of 16 amino acids. Trimming at V came to 6 bases and at J to 4 bases, leaving 10 bases not matched to a gene. The germline V gene has CDR1 MNHEY and CDR2 SMNVEV (reference sequence). CDR3 sequence reads: CASRSQTGGGNQPQHF. The CDR3 region has the DNA TGTGCCAGCAGATCTCAGACAGGGGGTGGGAATCAGCCCCAGCATTTT.

This chain connects TRBV7-7 to TRBJ2-2, with 9 positions matching TRBD1. Germline loops: CDR1 SSHAT, CDR2 FNYEAQ (reference sequence). The CDR3 has 16 residues. Germline trimming cut 1 base from V and 1 base from J; bases unmatched to any gene: 1. This CDR3 reads CASSLVGQGNTGELFF. Written as DNA, the CDR3 is TGTGCCAGCAGCTTAGTGGGACAGGGGAACACCGGGGAGCTGTTTTTT.